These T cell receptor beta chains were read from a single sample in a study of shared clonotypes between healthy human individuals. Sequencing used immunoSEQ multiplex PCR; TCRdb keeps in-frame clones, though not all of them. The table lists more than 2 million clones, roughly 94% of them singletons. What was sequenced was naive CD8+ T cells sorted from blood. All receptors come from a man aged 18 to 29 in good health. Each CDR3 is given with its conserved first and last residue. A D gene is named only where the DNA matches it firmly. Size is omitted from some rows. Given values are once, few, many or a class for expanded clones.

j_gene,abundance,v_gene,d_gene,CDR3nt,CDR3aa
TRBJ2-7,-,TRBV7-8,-,TGTGCCAGCAGCTTAGTTCCAGAGTCGGACGAGCAGTACTTC,CASSLVPESDEQYF
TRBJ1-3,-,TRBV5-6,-,TGTGCCAGCAGCTTCGGAAGGGGGGCAAACACCATATATTTT,CASSFGRGANTIYF
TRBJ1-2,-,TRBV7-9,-,TGTGCCAGCAGCTTAGGTGGGCAGGAAGCTAACTATGGCTACACCTTC,CASSLGGQEANYGYTF
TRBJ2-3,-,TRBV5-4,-,TGTGCCAGCAGCTTGGGTCAGGCAATGTTAGATACGCAGTATTTT,CASSLGQAMLDTQYF
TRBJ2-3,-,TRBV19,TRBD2,TGTGCCAGTAGTAAACTAGCGGTGGGGGCTAGCACAGATACGCAGTATTTT,CASSKLAVGASTDTQYF
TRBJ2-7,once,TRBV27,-,TGTGCCAGCAGTCCCACGGGACTCGCCTACGAGCAGTACTTC,CASSPTGLAYEQYF
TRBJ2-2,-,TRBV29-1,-,TGCAGCGGCCTGACAGAAACGAACACCGGGGAGCTGTTTTTT,CSGLTETNTGELFF
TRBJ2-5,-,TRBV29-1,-,TGCAGCGCCCTCATTGAATCGGGGCAGGAGAGATTTGGGGAGACCCAGTACTTC,CSALIESGQERFGETQYF
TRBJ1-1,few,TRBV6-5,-,TGTGCCAGCAGTCTGGGACGTGAAGCTTTCTTT,CASSLGREAFF
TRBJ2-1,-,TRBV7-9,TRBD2,TGTGCCAGCAGCCCCCGACTAGCGGGAGGGCCAAGCAATGAGCAGTTCTTC,CASSPRLAGGPSNEQFF
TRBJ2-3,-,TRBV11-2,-,TGTGCCAGCAGCTTAGAGGCTAGCAACACAGATACGCAGTATTTT,CASSLEASNTDTQYF
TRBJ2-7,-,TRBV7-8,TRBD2,TGTGCCAGCGGAAGCGGGCTAGCGGGGGTTTGGACCTACGAGCAGTACTTC,CASGSGLAGVWTYEQYF
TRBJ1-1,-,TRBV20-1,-,TGCAGTGCTAGAGTGGTTTCTGAAGCTTTCTTT,CSARVVSEAFF
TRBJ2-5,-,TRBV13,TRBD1,TGTGCCAGCAGCTCCGGCACCGGGACAGGGGGCCCACAAGAGAGACCCCAGTACTTC,CASSSGTGTGGPQERPQYF
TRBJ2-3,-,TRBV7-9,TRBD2,TGTGCCAGCAGCCACGGGACTAGCGGGGGAACTAGCACAGATACGCAGTATTTT,CASSHGTSGGTSTDTQYF
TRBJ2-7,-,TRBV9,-,TGTGCCAGCAGCTCCTCCCCTGGGGCCGCCTACGAGCAGTACTTC,CASSSSPGAAYEQYF
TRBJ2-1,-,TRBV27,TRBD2,TGTGCCAGCAGTCTGGGACTAGCGGGAGCTTATGAGCAGTTCTTC,CASSLGLAGAYEQFF
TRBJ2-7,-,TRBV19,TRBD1,TGTGCCAGTAGTAGCGGACAGGTATCCTACGAGCAGTACTTC,CASSSGQVSYEQYF
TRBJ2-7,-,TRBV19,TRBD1,TGTGCCAGTAGTATCATATGGTCAGGGGGCGAGCAGTACTTC,CASSIIWSGGEQYF
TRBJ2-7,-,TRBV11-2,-,TGTGCCAGCAGCTCCTCCCCCCTCTACGAGCAGTACTTC,CASSSSPLYEQYF
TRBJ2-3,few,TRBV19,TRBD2,TGTGCCAGTAGGGGAGCGGGGGGCCGAACAGATACGCAGTATTTT,CASRGAGGRTDTQYF
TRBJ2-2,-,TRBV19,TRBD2,TGTGCCAGTAGTATTGCGCTAGCGGGAGGCGGAACCGGGGAGCTGTTTTTT,CASSIALAGGGTGELFF
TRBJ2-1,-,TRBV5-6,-,TGTGCCAGCAGCCTCCTTAGGGGACCTTTTAACGATGAGCAGTTCTTC,CASSLLRGPFNDEQFF
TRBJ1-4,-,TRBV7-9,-,TGTGCCAGCACGCCCGACAGTAGCGCTAATGAAAAACTGTTTTTT,CASTPDSSANEKLFF
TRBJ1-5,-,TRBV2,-,TGTGCCAGCAGTGAAGCGCGAGGGTCCCAGCATTTT,CASSEARGSQHF
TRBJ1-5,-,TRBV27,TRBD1,TGTGCCAGCTCCGGGACAGGGGATAATCAGCCCCAGCATTTT,CASSGTGDNQPQHF
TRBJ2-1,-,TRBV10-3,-,TGTGCCATCGGGACTGTCTACAATGAGCAGTTCTTC,CAIGTVYNEQFF
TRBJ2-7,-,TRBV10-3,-,TGTGCCACTCGGGGACTCGAAGAGCAGTACTTC,CATRGLEEQYF
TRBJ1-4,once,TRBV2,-,TGTGCCAGCAGTCCCAGGACAGAATATGCAACTAATGAAAAACTGTTTTTT,CASSPRTEYATNEKLFF
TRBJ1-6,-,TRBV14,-,TGTGCCAGCAGCCAAGTTCTGGGTACAAATTCACCCCTCCACTTT,CASSQVLGTNSPLHF
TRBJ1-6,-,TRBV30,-,TGTGCCTGGAGTGTACTCCGGGAGGGGAATTCACCCCTCCACTTT,CAWSVLREGNSPLHF
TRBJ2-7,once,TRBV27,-,TGTGCCAGCAAGAGAGGGTACGAGCAGTACTTC,CASKRGYEQYF
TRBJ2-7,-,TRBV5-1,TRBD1,TGCGCCAGCAGCTTGCGGGGACAGGGTAGGAACGAGCAGTACTTC,CASSLRGQGRNEQYF
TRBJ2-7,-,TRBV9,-,TGTGCCAGCAGCGCAGGGGACGGGACTCACTACGAGCAGTACTTC,CASSAGDGTHYEQYF
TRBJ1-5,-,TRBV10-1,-,TGCGCCAGCAGCCCGACTCGGGGCAATCAGCCCCAGCATTTT,CASSPTRGNQPQHF
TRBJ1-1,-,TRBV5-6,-,TGTGCCAGCAGCTTGTGGGGGGGCGAGACTGAAGCTTTCTTT,CASSLWGGETEAFF
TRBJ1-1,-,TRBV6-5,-,TGTGCCAGCAGTTACTCGGAGGGGGGGGGCACTGAAGCTTTCTTT,CASSYSEGGGTEAFF
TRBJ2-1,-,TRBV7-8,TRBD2,TGTGCCAGCAGCTTAGTCCCTAGCGGCTCCTACAATGAGCAGTTCTTC,CASSLVPSGSYNEQFF
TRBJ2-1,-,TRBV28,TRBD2,TGTGCCAGCAGTGCTTTGCTAGCGGAGGCGACCGGTGAGCAGTTCTTC,CASSALLAEATGEQFF
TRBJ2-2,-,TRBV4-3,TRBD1,TGCGCCAGCAGCCAAGATGGGACAGGGATCACCGGGGAGCTGTTTTTT,CASSQDGTGITGELFF
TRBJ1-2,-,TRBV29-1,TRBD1,TGCAGCGTTGTGGGGACAGGTTATGGCTACACCTTC,CSVVGTGYGYTF
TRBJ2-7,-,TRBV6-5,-,TGTGCCAGCAGTTACGGGGAGGACCGATACGAGCAGTACTTC,CASSYGEDRYEQYF
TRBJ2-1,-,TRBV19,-,TGTGCCAGTAGTATTTCAGGGTACGGCAATGAGCAGTTCTTC,CASSISGYGNEQFF
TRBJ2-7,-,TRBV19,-,TGTGCCAGTAGTTTCGCCGCCGCCTACGAGCAGTACTTC,CASSFAAAYEQYF
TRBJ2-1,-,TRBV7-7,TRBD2,TGTGCTAGCAGCTTAGCCCTCGGCGGGGGGGCAGTTGAGCAGTTCTTC,CASSLALGGGAVEQFF
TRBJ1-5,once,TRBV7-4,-,TGTGCCAGCAGCTACGGAGTAGGTCAGCATTTT,CASSYGVGQHF
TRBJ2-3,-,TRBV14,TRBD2,TGTGCCAGCAGCGCAGTCGGGACTAGCGCAGATACGCAGTATTTT,CASSAVGTSADTQYF
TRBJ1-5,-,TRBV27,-,TGTGCCAGCACCCCAAGTTGGGGTGAGAGCAATCAGCCCCAGCATTTT,CASTPSWGESNQPQHF
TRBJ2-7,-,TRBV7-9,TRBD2,TGTGCCAGCGGACCGGGACTAGCGGGAGTCCACGAGCAGTACTTC,CASGPGLAGVHEQYF
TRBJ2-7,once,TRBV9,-,TGTGCCAGCACCCCTACGAGTGCAACCTACGAGCAGTACTTC,CASTPTSATYEQYF
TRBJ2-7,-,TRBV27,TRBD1,TGTGCCAGCAGTTATCAACCTGGACAGGGCCTGGTCTACGAGCAGTACTTC,CASSYQPGQGLVYEQYF
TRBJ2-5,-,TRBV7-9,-,TGTGCCAGCAGCTTAGCGAATGAAGAAGAGACCCAGTACTTC,CASSLANEEETQYF
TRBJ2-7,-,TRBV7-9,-,TGTGCCAGCAGTTGGTGGGACCCAGGACCTACGGAGCAGTACTTC,CASSWWDPGPTEQYF
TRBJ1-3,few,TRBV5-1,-,TGCGCCAGCAGCTTAACACACGACTCTGGAAACACCATATATTTT,CASSLTHDSGNTIYF
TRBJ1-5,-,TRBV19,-,TGTGCCAGTAGTAATGGCCCAGAGATCAATCAGCCCCAGCATTTT,CASSNGPEINQPQHF
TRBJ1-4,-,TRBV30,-,TGTGCCTGGAGTGTACTGGGTGGGCGGGGTGAAAAACTGTTTTTT,CAWSVLGGRGEKLFF
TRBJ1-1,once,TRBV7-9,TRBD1,TGTGCCAGCAGCTTAGCACAGGGGCCAAACACTGAAGCTTTCTTT,CASSLAQGPNTEAFF
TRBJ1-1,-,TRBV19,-,TGTGCCAGTAGTATGGCCATAGGGACTGAAGCTTTCTTT,CASSMAIGTEAFF
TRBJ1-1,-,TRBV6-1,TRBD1,TGTGCCAGTTGGGACAGTACCAACACTGAAGCTTTCTTT,CASWDSTNTEAFF